The present TCR beta chain was sequenced within a study of breast tumors, draining lymph nodes, adjacent tissues. Findings and caveats of the study: The lymph node origin of tumor T cells was framed as consistent with a hypothesis, not demonstrated. Luminal-like breast cancer showed significantly higher tumor–nontumor repertoire similarity than basal-like.

V gave up 0 bases and J gave up 3 bases, with 9 bases separating them. Germline V gene sequence: CDR1 KGHSH, CDR2 LQKENI. The CDR3 is 16 residues long. TCRdb re-analysed the multiplex PCR reads in MiXCR, keeping a single row per CDR3 protein. The sample includes tens of thousands of distinct CDR3 sequences, about 40% of them seen just once. Turning to this clonotype: Its matching antigen is unknown.

Sequencing was performed on breast tumor tissue. This clonotype was obtained from a female donor with breast cancer. Some clones in this sample may be carry-over from other donors' samples. V is TRBV18 and J is TRBJ2-6; no firm D call. For the CDR3, the DNA is TGTGCCAGCTCACCACCGGGAAATGGTGGGGCCAACGTCCTGACTTTC. It translates to CASSPPGNGGANVLTF.